This T cell receptor (beta chain) was observed in a study of control samples from healthy donors and cancer patients. V lost 0 bases, J lost 10 bases, and 8 bases stayed unmatched. The CDR3 covers 16 residues. Germline V lookup: CDR1 SGHKS, CDR2 YYEKEE (reference sequence). Method: immunoSEQ multiplex PCR; TCRdb's copy keeps in-frame clones and lacks some. This table holds approximately 100,000 clones, 90% found once. The TCR sequence derives from a human donor in good health. The donor label of this sample is uncertain. Sequences were obtained from blood. The J gene is TRBJ2-1, the V gene TRBV5-5, with 12 positions matching TRBD2. CDR3 DNA sequence: TGTGCCAGCAGCTTGGCCGGGACTAGCGGGCAGGGAGAGCAGTTCTTC. Its protein product is CASSLAGTSGQGEQFF.